This note documents a single T cell receptor (beta chain) sequence. The V and J ends lost 3 bases and 5 bases respectively, with 8 bases between them. Germline CDR1 reads SNHLY; CDR2 reads FYNNEI. The CDR3 extends over 13 amino acids. This record comes from a study of shared T cell receptors in the human thymus. Assay: immunoSEQ multiplex PCR; the TCRdb copy retains only in-frame clones and omits some. The sample has about 380,000 clones, more than 85% seen once. This sequence originates from a human donor. Material for sequencing was thymocytes. The rearrangement joins TRBV2 to TRBJ1-5, with D possibly matching TRBD1 (5 bases). Here the CDR3 DNA reads TGTGCCAGCAGTGATTGGGGGTATCAGCCCCAGCATTTT. Residues: CASSDWGYQPQHF. Supplemented by reference TRBV2 and TRBJ1-5, the full variable domain reads EPEVTQTPSHQVTQMGQEVILRCVPISNHLYFYWYRQILGQKVEFLVSFYNNEISEKSEIFDDQFSVERPDGSNFTLKIRSTKLEDSAMYFCASSDWGYQPQHFGDGTRLSIL.